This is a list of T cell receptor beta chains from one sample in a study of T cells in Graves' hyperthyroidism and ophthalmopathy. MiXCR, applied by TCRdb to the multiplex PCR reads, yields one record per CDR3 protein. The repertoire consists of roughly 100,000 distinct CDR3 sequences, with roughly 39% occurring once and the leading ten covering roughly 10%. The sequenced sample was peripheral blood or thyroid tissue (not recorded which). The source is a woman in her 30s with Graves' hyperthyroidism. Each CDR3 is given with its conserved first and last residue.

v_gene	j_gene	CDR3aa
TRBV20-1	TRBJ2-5	CSPEYQETQYF
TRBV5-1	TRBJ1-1	CASSFGGKEAFF
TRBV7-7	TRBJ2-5	CASSLAAGLAGYQETQYF
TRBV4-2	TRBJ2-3	CASSQHNTDTQYF
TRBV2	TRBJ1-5	CASSEVRGVHNQPQHF
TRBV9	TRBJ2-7	CASSVAAGSEQYF
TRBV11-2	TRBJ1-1	CASSLGRISRNTEAFF
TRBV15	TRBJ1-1	CATSPGSATSNTEAFF
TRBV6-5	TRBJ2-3	CASSYSGGTTDTQYF
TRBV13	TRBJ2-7	CASSTGRSYEQYF
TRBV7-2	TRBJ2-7	CASSVTSGNRYEQCF